The sequence of this T cell receptor beta chain was determined in a study of human T cells and chemical hapten exposure. About the research overall: Diphenylcyclopropenone was administered weekly to the scalp of patients throughout the roughly 24-week study. Enrolled patients were predominantly female and had alopecia areata, totalis or universalis.

Comments on this clonotype: Its antigen is undetermined.

TCRdb reprocessed the RACE reads via MiXCR and lists one record per CDR3 protein. The data show about 110,000 distinct CDR3 sequences, 9.2% seen once. Documented time point: patch test 2, 6 weeks after DPC sensitization. Stated treatment: therapeutic diphenylcyclopropenone sensitization with weekly scalp DPC. Study-wide results and limits: Having alopecia, the donors may differ immunologically from healthy people. Relative to controls, expanded TCRs formed significantly more large CDR3 similarity clusters.

CDR3 length equals 13 residues. The V end was cut by 6 bases, the J end by 5 bases, with 13 bases between. The V and J genes are TRBV12-3 or TRBV12-4 and TRBJ1-2; perhaps TRBD1 as D (6 bases). Sequenced material: whole blood, taken in connection with sensitization to the hapten diphenylcyclopropenone (DPC). This clonotype originated in a woman aged 40 to 50 with alopecia areata. Some clones in this sample may be carry-over from other donors' samples. CDR3 loop: CASRQTGRYGYTF. The CDR3 nucleotides are TGTGCCAGCAGACAAACAGGGAGATATGGCTACACCTTC.